This T cell receptor beta chain was retrieved from a study of shared clonotypes between healthy human individuals. V was pared by 0 bases and J by 1 base, with 9 bases between. Per the germline V gene, CDR1 is SEHNR and CDR2 is FQNEAQ (reference sequence). This CDR3 region has 15 residues. The protocol was immunoSEQ multiplex PCR, while the TCRdb copy is restricted to in-frame clones and leaves out a portion. The sample comprises around 600,000 clones, around 96% of which are singletons, and approximately 0.11% rests with the top ten. Naive CD8 populations comprised CD45RO-negative cells positively selected for CCR7, excluding terminally differentiated effector memory CD45RA+ cells.

Input material: naive CD8+ T cells sorted from blood. This TCR derives from a woman in her thirties in good health. The genes are TRBV7-9 and TRBJ1-1; no reliable D call. The CDR3 is CASSLAPTANTEAFF. CDR3 DNA sequence: TGTGCCAGCAGCTTAGCCCCCACAGCGAACACTGAAGCTTTCTTT.